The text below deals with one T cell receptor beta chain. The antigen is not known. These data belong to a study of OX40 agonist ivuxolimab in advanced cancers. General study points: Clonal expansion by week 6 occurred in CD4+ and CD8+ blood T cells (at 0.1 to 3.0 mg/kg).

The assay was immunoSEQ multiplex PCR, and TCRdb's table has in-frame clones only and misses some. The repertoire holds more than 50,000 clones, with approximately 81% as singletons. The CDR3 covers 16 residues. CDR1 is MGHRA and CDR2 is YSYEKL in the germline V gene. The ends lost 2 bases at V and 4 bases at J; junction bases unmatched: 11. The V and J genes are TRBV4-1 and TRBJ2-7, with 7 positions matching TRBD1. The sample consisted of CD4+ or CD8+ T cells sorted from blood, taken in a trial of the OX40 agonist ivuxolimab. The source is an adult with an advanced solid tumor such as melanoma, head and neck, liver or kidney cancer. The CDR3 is CASSQHSGTEPYEQYF. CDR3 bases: TGCGCCAGCAGCCAACACTCAGGGACAGAGCCTTACGAGCAGTACTTC.